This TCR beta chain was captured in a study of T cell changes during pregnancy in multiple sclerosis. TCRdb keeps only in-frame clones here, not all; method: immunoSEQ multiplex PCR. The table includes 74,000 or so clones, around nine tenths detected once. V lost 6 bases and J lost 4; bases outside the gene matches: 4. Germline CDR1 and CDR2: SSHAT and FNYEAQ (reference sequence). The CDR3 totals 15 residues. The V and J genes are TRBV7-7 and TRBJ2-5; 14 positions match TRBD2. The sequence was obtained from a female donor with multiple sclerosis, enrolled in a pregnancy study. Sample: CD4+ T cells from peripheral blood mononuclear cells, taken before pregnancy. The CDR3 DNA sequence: TGTGCCAGCAGTGGGACTAGCGGGGGTGGAGAGACCCAGTACTTC. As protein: CASSGTSGGGETQYF.